This is a list of T cell receptor beta chains from one sample in a study of cytomegalovirus exposure and HLA in healthy donors. TCRdb's table, derived via immunoSEQ multiplex PCR, lists solely in-frame clones and lacks some. The table includes roughly 180,000 clones, around nine tenths detected once. The material sequenced was PBMCs. The receptors derive from a man aged 25-45 years in good health and CMV-seropositive. CDR3s include the opening cysteine and the closing phenylalanine or tryptophan. A D gene is named only where the DNA matches it firmly. Not all rows give a size; the values are once, few, many and, for expanded clones, a class.

CASTRGTGSGELFF	TGTGCCAGCACCCGAGGGACAGGGTCCGGGGAGCTGTTTTTT	TRBD1	.	TRBJ2-2	TRBV6-1
CASSSNDIGQGPYNSPLHF	TGTGCCAGCAGCTCCAACGACATCGGACAGGGTCCGTATAATTCACCCCTCCACTTT	TRBD1	.	TRBJ1-6	TRBV7-9
CASSTDRESYNEQFF	TGTGCCAGTAGTACGGACAGGGAATCCTACAATGAGCAGTTCTTC	TRBD1	.	TRBJ2-1	TRBV19
CASSQRGGGPYEQYF	TGTGCCAGCTCACAGAGGGGAGGGGGCCCCTACGAGCAGTACTTC	.	.	TRBJ2-7	TRBV18
CASSFVPVGQGGSDTQYF	TGCGCCAGCAGCTTCGTGCCCGTAGGACAGGGTGGGTCAGATACGCAGTATTTT	TRBD1	once	TRBJ2-3	TRBV5-1
CASSPGTDAWKLFF	TGCGCCAGCAGCCCAGGGACGGACGCTTGGAAACTGTTTTTT	.	once	TRBJ1-4	TRBV5-1
CASRIMQGETQYF	TGTGCCAGCAGAATAATGCAGGGGGAGACCCAGTACTTC	.	.	TRBJ2-5	TRBV6-1
CASSLVGGGSYEQYF	TGTGCCAGCAGCTTAGTGGGGGGCGGCTCCTACGAGCAGTACTTC	.	.	TRBJ2-7	TRBV11-3
CASSHGTGWEKLFF	TGTGCCAGCAGTCACGGGACAGGGTGGGAAAAACTGTTTTTT	TRBD1	.	TRBJ1-4	TRBV27
CASSLGEDTEAFF	TGCGCCAGCAGCCTGGGTGAGGACACTGAAGCTTTCTTT	.	.	TRBJ1-1	TRBV4-3
CASSVNNEQFF	TGTGCCAGCAGCGTAAACAATGAGCAGTTCTTC	.	.	TRBJ2-1	TRBV9
CASSPYVTDGGNQPQHF	TGTGCCAGCAGTCCATATGTGACAGACGGGGGCAATCAGCCCCAGCATTTT	.	.	TRBJ1-5	TRBV28
CASSSSLGGNQPQHF	TGTGCCAGCAGCTCGAGCCTAGGAGGTAATCAGCCCCAGCATTTT	.	.	TRBJ1-5	TRBV13
CASTLGGRGHEQFF	TGTGCCAGTACCTTGGGGGGGAGAGGCCATGAGCAGTTCTTC	TRBD2	.	TRBJ2-1	TRBV19
CASSSGGETASSYNEQFF	TGTGCCAGCAGCTCGGGCGGGGAGACAGCGAGCTCCTACAATGAGCAGTTCTTC	.	.	TRBJ2-1	TRBV11-3
CASSSREQYF	TGTGCCAGCAGCTCCAGGGAGCAGTACTTC	.	.	TRBJ2-7	TRBV28
CASSEAARGASYNEQFF	TGTGCCAGCAGCGAAGCCGCGCGGGGGGCTTCATACAATGAGCAGTTCTTC	TRBD2	.	TRBJ2-1	TRBV9
CASSPGQGTSNQPQHF	TGTGCCAGCAGCCCGGGACAGGGGACTAGCAATCAGCCCCAGCATTTT	TRBD1	.	TRBJ1-5	TRBV5-8
CAWSVLMSGPQGGGYTF	TGTGCCTGGAGTGTATTAATGTCGGGGCCCCAAGGCGGTGGCTACACCTTC	.	.	TRBJ1-2	TRBV30
CASSTGWNEQYF	TGTGCCAGCAGCACAGGGTGGAACGAGCAGTACTTC	.	.	TRBJ2-7	TRBV27
CASSFARGTYNEQFF	TGTGCCAGCAGCTTCGCGCGGGGCACCTACAATGAGCAGTTCTTC	.	.	TRBJ2-1	TRBV7-8
CASSTTRVDTQYF	TGTGCCAGCAGCACCACCCGGGTCGATACGCAGTATTTT	.	once	TRBJ2-3	TRBV11-2
CASSLGLPPGTQYF	TGTGCCAGCAGCTTGGGGCTACCTCCCGGTACGCAGTATTTT	.	.	TRBJ2-3	TRBV5-4
CASSLRAGNRGDTEAFF	TGTGCCAGCAGTTTAAGGGCGGGAAACAGGGGGGACACTGAAGCTTTCTTT	TRBD1	.	TRBJ1-1	TRBV28
CASSSPIRTRDEQYF	TGTGCCAGCAGCTCTCCCATCAGGACAAGGGACGAGCAGTACTTC	.	.	TRBJ2-7	TRBV13
CASSSQGYSTDTQYF	TGCGCCAGCAGCTCACAGGGATATAGCACAGATACGCAGTATTTT	.	.	TRBJ2-3	TRBV5-1
CASTPQGSGELFF	TGTGCCAGTACACCACAGGGTTCCGGGGAGCTGTTTTTT	.	once	TRBJ2-2	TRBV19
CASSQEGQGGSVETQYF	TGTGCCAGCAGCCAAGAGGGGCAGGGGGGGAGTGTAGAGACCCAGTACTTC	.	.	TRBJ2-5	TRBV4-2
CASSFSTGAYEQYF	TGCGCCAGCAGCTTCTCGACAGGGGCCTACGAGCAGTACTTC	TRBD1	.	TRBJ2-7	TRBV5-1
CASSRDRGRQYF	TGTGCCAGCAGCCGCGACAGGGGACGGCAGTACTTC	TRBD1	.	TRBJ2-7	TRBV7-2
CASEGMQETQYF	TGTGCCAGCGAGGGGATGCAAGAGACCCAGTACTTC	.	.	TRBJ2-5	TRBV2
CASSGQGGEKLFF	TGTGCCAGCAGCGGACAGGGTGGGGAAAAACTGTTTTTT	TRBD1	.	TRBJ1-4	TRBV28
CASSYGAGERPQHF	TGTGCCAGCAGTTACGGGGCAGGGGAGAGGCCCCAGCATTTT	.	.	TRBJ1-5	TRBV6-5
CASSWTSGKGNEQFF	TGTGCCAGCAGCTGGACTAGCGGGAAAGGCAATGAGCAGTTCTTC	TRBD2	.	TRBJ2-1	TRBV7-6
CASIWSFTYNEQFF	TGTGCCAGCATTTGGTCTTTTACCTACAATGAGCAGTTCTTC	.	.	TRBJ2-1	TRBV2
CASSFSNGGAYEQYF	TGTGCCAGCAGTTTTAGTAATGGGGGGGCTTACGAGCAGTACTTC	.	.	TRBJ2-7	TRBV28
CASSSAQGVNSPLHF	TGTGCCAGCAGCTCAGCACAGGGGGTTAATTCACCCCTCCACTTT	TRBD1	.	TRBJ1-6	TRBV7-6
CATSRDRGHLAKNIQYF	TGTGCCACCAGCAGAGATAGGGGACATCTAGCCAAAAACATTCAGTACTTC	.	.	TRBJ2-4	TRBV15
CASSPTEGSLSYNEQFF	TGTGCCAGCAGCCCAACAGAGGGGTCGTTATCCTACAATGAGCAGTTCTTC	.	few	TRBJ2-1	TRBV28
CASSQGSFYEQYF	TGCGCCAGCAGCCAAGGGTCCTTCTACGAGCAGTACTTC	.	.	TRBJ2-7	TRBV4-3
CASSSRVMNTEAFF	TGTGCCAGCTCATCGCGGGTGATGAACACTGAAGCTTTCTTT	.	once	TRBJ1-1	TRBV7-9
CASSPIDWISGGPNTGELFF	TGCGCCAGCAGCCCGATCGATTGGATTAGCGGGGGGCCGAACACCGGGGAGCTGTTTTTT	TRBD2	.	TRBJ2-2	TRBV4-1
CASRALGTENSPLHF	TGTGCCAGCAGGGCCCTGGGGACAGAAAATTCACCCCTCCACTTT	TRBD1	.	TRBJ1-6	TRBV2
CASSQDLGTEQFF	TGCGCCAGCAGCCAAGACCTCGGGACTGAGCAGTTCTTC	.	.	TRBJ2-1	TRBV4-1
CASSLRPAGTQETQYF	TGTGCCAGCAGCCTCCGTCCCGCCGGGACCCAAGAGACCCAGTACTTC	.	.	TRBJ2-5	TRBV7-3
CAWSRGGHNYEQYF	TGTGCCTGGAGTCGTGGGGGACACAATTACGAGCAGTACTTC	.	.	TRBJ2-7	TRBV30
CASSTDRAGNQPQHF	TGTGCCAGTAGTACCGACAGGGCTGGCAATCAGCCCCAGCATTTT	TRBD1	.	TRBJ1-5	TRBV19
CASSIDLATGPMNTEAFF	TGTGCCAGTAGTATAGATCTGGCGACAGGACCTATGAACACTGAAGCTTTCTTT	.	.	TRBJ1-1	TRBV19
CASSLSRVSDTQYF	TGTGCCAGCAGTTTAAGCAGGGTGTCAGATACGCAGTATTTT	.	.	TRBJ2-3	TRBV28
CASSLAGQQPQHF	TGTGCCAGCAGCTTGGCAGGCCAGCAGCCCCAGCATTTT	.	.	TRBJ1-5	TRBV5-6
CASSPSGGASYEQYF	TGTGCCAGCAGCCCAAGTGGGGGTGCTAGCTACGAGCAGTACTTC	.	.	TRBJ2-7	TRBV7-4
CASSEALLGPTNEKLFF	TGTGCCAGCAGTGAAGCGCTTCTGGGGCCAACTAATGAAAAACTGTTTTTT	.	few	TRBJ1-4	TRBV2
CASSEAVGPDTQYF	TGTGCCAGCAGTGAAGCGGTAGGCCCAGATACGCAGTATTTT	.	.	TRBJ2-3	TRBV6-1
CASSLAATSQETQYF	TGTGCCAGCAGCTTGGCCGCAACGAGTCAAGAGACCCAGTACTTC	.	.	TRBJ2-5	TRBV5-6
CASSKVEYVGNTEAFF	TGCGCCAGCAGCAAGGTAGAATACGTAGGGAACACTGAAGCTTTCTTT	.	.	TRBJ1-1	TRBV5-1
CASSLGRGWNTEAFF	TGTGCCAGCAGTTTAGGTAGGGGATGGAACACTGAAGCTTTCTTT	.	once	TRBJ1-1	TRBV27
CASSSARFGTSGSEQYF	TGTGCCAGCAGCTCAGCACGATTCGGGACTAGCGGGAGCGAGCAGTACTTC	TRBD2	once	TRBJ2-7	TRBV11-2
CASSLDLDNEKLFF	TGTGCCAGCAGCTTAGATTTGGATAATGAAAAACTGTTTTTT	.	.	TRBJ1-4	TRBV7-9
CASSLVVRTGYGYTF	TGTGCCAGCAGCTTGGTCGTAAGGACAGGATATGGCTACACCTTC	TRBD1	.	TRBJ1-2	TRBV5-6